The clone carrying this T cell receptor (beta chain) was seen more than once but under ten times. Its antigen is as yet unknown. TCRdb reprocessed the reads with MiXCR, giving one entry per CDR3 protein. The table includes about 58,000 distinct CDR3 sequences, over 15% detected once. This record comes from a study of T cell repertoires in cytomegalovirus infection. As for the study in general: Well-studied HLA-B-restricted epitopes and recently identified HLA-C-restricted epitopes of CMV were both used in the study. Signatures in public TCR beta sequences pointed to both CMV infection and matching HLA type. General study points: Carriers of CMV plus the relevant HLA were identified by cumulative public TCR beta family frequency. CMV-specific HLA-C-restricted TCR beta clonotypes dominated the ex vivo response.

V was pared by 6 bases and J by 4 bases, with 7 bases of the junction left unmatched. Germline V gene data show CDR1 as MGHDK and CDR2 as SYGVNS. The CDR3 has 15 residues. This sequence joins TRBV25-1 and TRBJ2-1, with 9 bases matching TRBD1. The receptor was isolated from a human donor in good health (CMV status not recorded). Some clones in this sample may be carry-over from other donors' samples. The sample in question was CD8+ T cells from cultured PBMCs, obtained from culture after CMV antigen stimulation. This chain's CDR3 is CASSASGQGYNEQFF. For the CDR3, the DNA is TGTGCCAGCAGCGCCTCGGGACAGGGATACAATGAGCAGTTCTTC.